This T cell receptor (beta chain) was sequenced during a study of cytomegalovirus exposure and HLA in healthy donors. Method: immunoSEQ multiplex PCR; TCRdb's copy keeps in-frame clones and lacks some. The sample lists about 73,000 clones; 85% to 95% were seen once. The TCR sequence derives from a man aged 18 to 29 in good health and CMV-seronegative. Source material: PBMCs.

CDR3 nucleotides: TGTGCCAGCAGCCGGGACAGTAATCAGCCCCAGCATTTT. Its translation is CASSRDSNQPQHF. The chain employs TRBV27 and TRBJ1-5; TRBD1 matches 7 bases. The CDR3 is made up of 13 amino acids. Germline lookup yields CDR1 MNHEY and CDR2 SMNVEV (reference sequence). V shed 6 bases, J shed 4 bases, and the junction held 3 bases outside the gene matches.